Below, 16 T cell receptor beta chains from the same sample are listed, as sequenced in a study of identical twins. TCRdb re-analysed the 5' RACE reads in MiXCR, keeping a single row per CDR3 protein. The sample lists some 1,700,000 distinct CDR3 sequences, less than 40% occurring once. Sequencing was performed on cord blood. These receptors were collected from a newborn girl in good health.

J is TRBJ1-1 and V is TRBV6-5; D not certain. Germline CDR1 MNHEY, CDR2 SVGAGI. V gave up 4 bases and J gave up 1 base, with 10 bases separating them. The CDR3 is made up of 14 amino acids. The CDR3 DNA reads TGTGCCAGCAGTTCTCTCAGACAGAACACTGAAGCTTTCTTT. Residues: CASSSLRQNTEAFF.

This chain's CDR3 is CASRPGTGVYEQYF. CDR3 nucleotides: TGTGCCAGCAGACCCGGGACAGGGGTATACGAGCAGTACTTC. V is TRBV12-3 or TRBV12-4 and J is TRBJ2-7, with 10 bases lining up with TRBD1. This CDR3 is 14 amino acids long. V trimming: 6 bases; J trimming: 4 bases; junction bases outside the gene matches: 6.

This clonotype was recorded a few times. The chain uses TRBV9 and TRBJ1-2, with 11 bases that match TRBD1. This CDR3 contains 16 residues. V was clipped by 3 bases and J by 4 bases; unmatched bases: 8. The germline V gene encodes CDR1 SGDLS and CDR2 YYNGEE. The CDR3 reads CASSAEPGTGGYGYTF. CDR3 nucleotide sequence: TGTGCCAGCAGCGCGGAACCCGGGACAGGGGGCTATGGCTACACCTTC.

This clonotype came up a few times. The V gene is TRBV20-1, the J gene TRBJ2-6; the D is unclear. The CDR3 loop spans 15 amino acids. Germline V gives CDR1 DFQATT, CDR2 SNEGSKA (reference sequence). Trimming took 3 bases from V and 0 from J, leaving 9 bases between them. CDR3 sequence: CSASPQNSGANVLTF. The CDR3, as DNA: TGCAGTGCTAGTCCCCAGAACTCTGGGGCCAACGTCCTGACTTTC.

This chain connects TRBV28 to TRBJ1-2; D is possibly TRBD1 (5 bases). The germline V and J ends were trimmed by 7 bases and 6 bases, with 12 bases remaining between them. The germline V gene encodes CDR1 MDHEN and CDR2 SYDVKM. The CDR3 is made up of 12 amino acids. This CDR3 is CASNEEGNGYTF. The CDR3 DNA sequence: TGTGCCAGCAATGAGGAGGGGAATGGCTACACCTTC.

The V call is TRBV11-2, the J call TRBJ1-6, with 8 nucleotides matching TRBD1. CDR3 length: 14 residues. The V gene's germline CDR1 is SGHAT and CDR2 FQNNGV. V lost 6 bases, J lost 9 bases, and 7 bases stayed unmatched. DNA of the CDR3: TGTGCCAGCAGGAAAATACAGGGGGGTTCACCCCTCCACTTT. This codes for CASRKIQGGSPLHF.

This clonotype came up a few times. One end of the junction does not line up with germline, which may come from a read error. In nucleotides, the CDR3 is TGTGCCAGCAGTCACTCGCCGGGACTAGCTGTAAATGAGCAGTTCTTC. It is translated as CASSHSPGLAVNEQFF. This rearrangement joins TRBV6-4 to TRBJ2-1; TRBD2 matches at 9 bases. This CDR3 region has 16 residues. The germline V gene has CDR1 MRHNA and CDR2 SNTAGT.

The genes are TRBV28 and TRBJ2-1; 7 bases align to TRBD2. Germline values: CDR1 MDHEN, CDR2 SYDVKM. V lost 5 bases to trimming and J lost 6 bases; unmatched junction nucleotides: 7. The CDR3 extends over 14 amino acids. The CDR3 sequence is CASSNAGRLNEQFF. CDR3 bases: TGTGCCAGCAGTAACGCCGGGAGGCTCAATGAGCAGTTCTTC.

The rearrangement joins TRBV4-2 to TRBJ1-2, with D maybe TRBD1 (6 bases). The CDR3 spans 15 residues. V lost 3 bases and J 4 bases, leaving 15 bases between the germline ends. CDR1 is LGHNA, CDR2 YNFKEQ, per germline. The DNA of the CDR3 is TGTGCCAGCAGCCAGCTAGACAAACAGGGCTATGGCTACACCTTC. Its protein is CASSQLDKQGYGYTF.

In this sample, this clonotype turned up many times. The chain has TRBV12-3 or TRBV12-4 and TRBJ1-1; no firm D call. V lost 6 bases, J lost 0 bases, and 8 bases lay in between. This CDR3 is 13 amino acids long. CDR3 in amino acids: CASSWTVNTEAFF. The CDR3 DNA reads TGTGCCAGCAGCTGGACGGTGAACACTGAAGCTTTCTTT.

V gene TRBV6-5 combines with J gene TRBJ1-5, with TRBD1 identical over 7 bases. V shed 0 bases and J 4 bases; nucleotides not matched to a gene: 6. The CDR3 spans 16 residues. CDR1 is MNHEY and CDR2 is SVGAGI in the germline V gene. In DNA, the CDR3 is TGTGCCAGCAGTTACTCAAGCAGGGGGGGAAATCAGCCCCAGCATTTT. Amino acid sequence: CASSYSSRGGNQPQHF.

This clonotype has just a few counts. The V and J genes are TRBV6-1 and TRBJ1-4, with a tentative D call TRBD1 (6 bases). The germline V and J ends were trimmed by 2 bases and 7 bases, with 17 bases remaining between them. This CDR3 has 16 amino acids. Germline CDR1 MNHNS, CDR2 SASEGT. CDR3 nucleotide sequence: TGTGCCAGCAGTGAATCAGGAGGGACATACGGTGAAAAACTGTTTTTT. The encoded protein is CASSESGGTYGEKLFF.

This clonotype was detected only a few times. The chain employs TRBV5-8 and TRBJ1-4; D unclear. Trimming cost V 1 base and J 11 bases, with 9 bases left between them. This CDR3 spans 12 amino acids. Germline V gene lookup returns CDR1 SGHTS and CDR2 YDEGEE. The CDR3 loop reads CASSLNSGKLFF. CDR3 DNA: TGTGCCAGCAGCTTGAACTCGGGGAAACTGTTTTTT.

This clonotype was seen more than once but under ten times. The chain links TRBV20-1 to TRBJ1-2, with 7 bases lining up with TRBD1. Trimming removed 2 bases from V and 5 bases from J; junction bases left unmatched: 8. CDR3 length: 14 residues. CDR1 DFQATT and CDR2 SNEGSKA come from the germline V gene (reference sequence). The CDR3 reads CSARPLETGYGYTF. The CDR3, as DNA: TGCAGTGCTAGACCCCTAGAGACAGGGTATGGCTACACCTTC.

This clonotype was observed a handful of times. The rearrangement links TRBV20-1 to TRBJ2-7, with TRBD2 matching 11 bases. The germline CDR1 and CDR2 sequences are DFQATT and SNEGSKA (reference sequence). There are 14 residues in the CDR3. V was clipped by 5 bases and J by 2 bases; unmatched bases: 5. The CDR3 DNA reads as TGCAGTGCTGTTAGCGGGGGGGTACCCTACGAGCAGTACTTC. Encoded protein: CSAVSGGVPYEQYF.

The V and J genes are TRBV20-1 and TRBJ2-5; D is perhaps TRBD1 (5 bases). The CDR3 has 12 amino acids. Germline V CDR1 and CDR2: DFQATT, SNEGSKA (reference sequence). The V end lost 6 bases, the J end lost 5 bases, and 13 bases lay between the germline ends. CDR3 bases: TGCAGTGCAAATTCCAGGGTCGAGACCCAGTACTTC. Amino acids: CSANSRVETQYF.